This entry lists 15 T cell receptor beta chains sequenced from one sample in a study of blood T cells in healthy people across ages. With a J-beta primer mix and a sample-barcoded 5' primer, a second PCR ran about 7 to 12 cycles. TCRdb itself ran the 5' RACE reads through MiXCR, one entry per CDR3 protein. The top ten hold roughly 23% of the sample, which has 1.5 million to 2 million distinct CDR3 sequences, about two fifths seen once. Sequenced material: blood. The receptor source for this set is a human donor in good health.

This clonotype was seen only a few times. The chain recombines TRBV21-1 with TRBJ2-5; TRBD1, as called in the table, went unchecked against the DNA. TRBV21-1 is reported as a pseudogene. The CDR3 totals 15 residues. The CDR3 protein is CASSKWGQGQKTQYF. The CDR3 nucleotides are TGTGCCAGCAGCAAATGGGGACAGGGACAGAAGACCCAGTACTTC.

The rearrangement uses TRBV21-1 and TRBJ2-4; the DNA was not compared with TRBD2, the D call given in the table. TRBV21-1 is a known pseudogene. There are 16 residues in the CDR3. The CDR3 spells CASSLQRVGSRNIQYF. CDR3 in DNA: TGTGCCAGCAGCCTCCAGAGGGTGGGGTCGAGAAACATTCAGTACTTC.

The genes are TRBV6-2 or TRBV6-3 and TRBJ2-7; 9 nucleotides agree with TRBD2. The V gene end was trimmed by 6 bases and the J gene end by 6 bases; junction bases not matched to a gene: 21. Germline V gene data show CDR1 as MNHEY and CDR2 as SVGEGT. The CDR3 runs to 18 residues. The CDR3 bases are TGTGCCAGCAGCCTGACCCCACATGGCGGGGGGGACGTCTTCGAGCAGTACTTC. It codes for CASSLTPHGGGDVFEQYF.

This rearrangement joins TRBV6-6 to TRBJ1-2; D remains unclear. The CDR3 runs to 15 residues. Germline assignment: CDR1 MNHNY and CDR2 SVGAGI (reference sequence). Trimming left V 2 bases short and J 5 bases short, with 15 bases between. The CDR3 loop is CASSYAPSLSYGYTF. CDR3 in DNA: TGTGCCAGCAGTTACGCCCCCTCCCTCTCGTATGGCTACACCTTC.

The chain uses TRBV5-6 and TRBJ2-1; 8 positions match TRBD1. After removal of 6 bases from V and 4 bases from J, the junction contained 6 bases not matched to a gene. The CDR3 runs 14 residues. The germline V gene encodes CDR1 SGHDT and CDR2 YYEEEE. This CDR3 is CASTWDRSYNEQFF. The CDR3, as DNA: TGTGCCAGCACTTGGGACAGGTCGTACAATGAGCAGTTCTTC.

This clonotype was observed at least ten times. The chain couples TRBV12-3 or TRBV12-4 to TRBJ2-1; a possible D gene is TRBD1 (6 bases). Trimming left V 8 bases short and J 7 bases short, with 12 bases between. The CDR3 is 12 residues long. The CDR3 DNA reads TGTGCCAGCGGGACACGAGGTAATGAGCAGTTCTTC. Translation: CASGTRGNEQFF.

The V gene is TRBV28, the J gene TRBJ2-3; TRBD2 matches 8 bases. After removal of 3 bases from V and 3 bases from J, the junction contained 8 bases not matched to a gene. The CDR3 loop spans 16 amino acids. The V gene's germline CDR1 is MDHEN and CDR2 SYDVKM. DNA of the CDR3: TGTGCCAGCAGTTTGGGAGCGGGGGAAACTACAGATACGCAGTATTTT. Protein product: CASSLGAGETTDTQYF.

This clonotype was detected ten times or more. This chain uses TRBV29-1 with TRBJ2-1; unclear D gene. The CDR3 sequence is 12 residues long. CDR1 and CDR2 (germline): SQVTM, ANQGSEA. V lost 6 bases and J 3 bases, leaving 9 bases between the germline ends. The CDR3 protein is CSVATFYNEQFF. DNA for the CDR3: TGCAGCGTCGCCACGTTCTACAATGAGCAGTTCTTC.

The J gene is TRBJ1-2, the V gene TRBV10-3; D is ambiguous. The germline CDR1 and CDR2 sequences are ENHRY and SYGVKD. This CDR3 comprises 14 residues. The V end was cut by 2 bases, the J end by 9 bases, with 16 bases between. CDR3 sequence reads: CAISEAAHEVSYTF. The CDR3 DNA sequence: TGTGCCATCAGTGAGGCGGCGCATGAGGTTAGCTACACCTTC.

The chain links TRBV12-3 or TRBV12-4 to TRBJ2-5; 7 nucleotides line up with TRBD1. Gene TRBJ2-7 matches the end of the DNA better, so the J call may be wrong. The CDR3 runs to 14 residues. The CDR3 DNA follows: TGTGCCAGCAGTCGACAACAGGGGTCGGGCGAGCAGTACTTC. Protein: CASSRQQGSGEQYF.

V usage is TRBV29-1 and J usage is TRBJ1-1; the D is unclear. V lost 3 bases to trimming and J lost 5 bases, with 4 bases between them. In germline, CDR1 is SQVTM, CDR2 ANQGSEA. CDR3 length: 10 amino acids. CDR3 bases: TGCAGCGTTGACGCAACTGAAGCTTTCTTT. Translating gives CSVDATEAFF.

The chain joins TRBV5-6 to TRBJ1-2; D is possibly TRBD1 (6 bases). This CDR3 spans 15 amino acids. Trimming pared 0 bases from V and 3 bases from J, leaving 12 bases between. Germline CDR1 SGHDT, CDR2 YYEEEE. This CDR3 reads CASSLGYRDDYGYTF. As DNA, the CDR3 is TGTGCCAGCAGCTTGGGGTACAGGGATGACTATGGCTACACCTTC. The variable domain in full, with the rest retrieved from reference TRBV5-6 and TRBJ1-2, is DAGVTQSPTHLIKTRGQQVTLRCSPKSGHDTVSWYQQALGQGPQFIFQYYEEEERQRGNFPDRFSGHQFPNYSSELNVNALLLGDSALYLCASSLGYRDDYGYTFGSGTRLTVV.

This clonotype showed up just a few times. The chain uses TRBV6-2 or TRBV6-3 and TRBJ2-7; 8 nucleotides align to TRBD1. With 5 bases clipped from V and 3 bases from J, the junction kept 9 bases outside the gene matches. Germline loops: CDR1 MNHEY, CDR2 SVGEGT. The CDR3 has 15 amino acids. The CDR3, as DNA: TGTGCCAGCAGTGAGTCCGGGACAGGAGTCTACGAGCAGTACTTC. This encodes CASSESGTGVYEQYF.

CDR3 nucleotides: TGTGCCAGCAAAAGGACAGACTCCTACGAGCAGTACTTC. This codes for CASKRTDSYEQYF. The rearrangement links TRBV2 to TRBJ2-7; tentatively, D is TRBD1 (6 bases). Trimming took off 7 bases at V and 0 bases at J, with 10 bases between the two ends. This CDR3 contains 13 residues. The germline V gene encodes CDR1 SNHLY and CDR2 FYNNEI.

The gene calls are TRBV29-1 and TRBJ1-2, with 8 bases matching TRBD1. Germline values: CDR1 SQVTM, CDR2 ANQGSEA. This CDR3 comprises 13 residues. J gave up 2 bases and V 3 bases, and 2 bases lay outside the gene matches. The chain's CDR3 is CSVEQGANYGYTF. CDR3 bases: TGCAGCGTTGAGCAGGGGGCGAACTATGGCTACACCTTC. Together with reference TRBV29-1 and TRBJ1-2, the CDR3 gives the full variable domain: SAVISQKPSRDICQRGTSLTIQCQVDSQVTMMFWYRQQPGQSLTLIATANQGSEATYESGFVIDKFPISRPNLTFSTLTVSNMSPEDSSIYLCSVEQGANYGYTFGSGTRLTVV.